These 21 T cell receptor beta chains were sequenced from one sample in a study of blood T cell repertoires in COVID-19. Assay: immunoSEQ multiplex PCR; the TCRdb copy retains only in-frame clones and omits some. Here the sample spans around 190,000 clones, approximately 86% being singletons. The specimen sequenced was peripheral blood. The receptors come from a man aged 25-45 years with acute or convalescent COVID-19.

The chain is built from TRBV18 and TRBJ2-7; TRBD1 is a possible D gene (5 bases). The CDR3 contains 17 residues. Germline V CDR1 and CDR2: KGHSH, LQKENI. The V end lost 2 bases, the J end lost 1 base, and 18 bases lay between the germline ends. The CDR3 here is CASSPRTSNSLSYEQYF. The DNA of the CDR3 is TGTGCCAGCTCACCAAGGACAAGCAACTCGCTTTCCTACGAGCAGTACTTC.

The CDR3 loop reads CASRMGGPGELFF. DNA for the CDR3: TGTGCCAGCAGGATGGGGGGACCCGGGGAGCTGTTTTTT. V and J are TRBV5-4 and TRBJ2-2, with D possibly matching TRBD2 (6 bases). The V gene lost 5 bases and the J gene lost 6 bases, with 11 bases spanning the gap. This CDR3 has 13 residues. The V gene's germline CDR1 is SGHNT and CDR2 YYREEE (reference sequence). The full variable domain, rest sourced from reference TRBV5-4 and TRBJ2-2, is ETGVTQSPTHLIKTRGQQVTLRCSSQSGHNTVSWYQQALGQGPQFIFQYYREEENGRGNFPPRFSGLQFPNYSSELNVNALELDDSALYLCASRMGGPGELFFGEGSRLTVL.

The rearrangement links TRBV7-9 to TRBJ1-4; D perhaps matches TRBD1 (5 bases). With 0 bases removed from V and 7 bases from J, the gap between germline ends came to 15 bases. The V gene's germline CDR1 is SEHNR and CDR2 FQNEAQ (reference sequence). The CDR3 extends over 16 amino acids. CDR3 sequence: CASSLASGRRTEKLFF. The CDR3 DNA is TGTGCCAGCAGCTTAGCGTCAGGGAGGCGGACTGAAAAACTGTTTTTT. The whole variable domain, filled in from reference TRBV7-9 and TRBJ1-4, reads DTGVSQNPRHKITKRGQNVTFRCDPISEHNRLYWYRQTLGQGPEFLTYFQNEAQLEKSRLLSDRFSAERPKGSFSTLEIQRTEQGDSAMYLCASSLASGRRTEKLFFGSGTQLSVL.

The chain couples TRBV29-1 to TRBJ2-7; tentatively, D is TRBD1 (6 bases). Deletions cut 4 bases from V and 7 bases from J, with 14 bases between. Germline CDR1 reads SQVTM; CDR2 reads ANQGSEA. The length of the CDR3 is 12 residues. CDR3 amino acids: CSVGQASREQYF. The CDR3 bases are TGCAGCGTTGGACAGGCCAGTAGGGAGCAGTACTTC.

The V gene is TRBV6-5, the J gene TRBJ2-3, with 7 bases fitting TRBD2. J gave up 0 bases and V 11 bases, and 8 bases lay outside the gene matches. The germline gives CDR1 MNHEY, CDR2 SVGAGI. The CDR3 consists of 14 residues. CDR3 nucleotides: TGTGCCTCAAAGCGGGGCGAGAGCACAGATACGCAGTATTTT. This codes for CASKRGESTDTQYF.

This clone was seen only a few times. The chain recombines TRBV3-1 (or the pseudogene TRBV3-2) with TRBJ2-7; no clear D gene. The CDR3 runs 14 residues. Looked up from germline, CDR1 is LGHDT and CDR2 is YNNKEL (reference sequence). The germline V and J ends were trimmed by 2 bases and 2 bases, with 10 bases remaining between them. The CDR3 reads CASSQRRSPYEQYF. The CDR3 nucleotides are TGTGCCAGCAGCCAACGCAGGTCCCCCTACGAGCAGTACTTC.

V usage is TRBV7-9 and J usage is TRBJ2-5; tentatively, D is TRBD2 (5 bases). Germline CDR1 SEHNR, CDR2 FQNEAQ (reference sequence). The CDR3 is 12 amino acids. The V end was cut by 5 bases, the J end by 8 bases, with 12 bases between. The CDR3 region has the DNA TGTGCCAGCAGCCTCCTCGGGGAAACCCAGTACTTC. Residues: CASSLLGETQYF.

The chain combines TRBV7-3 with TRBJ2-1; 13 bases are shared with TRBD2. The trim removed 5 bases at V and 8 bases at J, leaving 15 bases unmatched. Germline V gene data show CDR1 as SGHTA and CDR2 as FQGTGA. The CDR3 runs to 18 residues. In DNA form, the CDR3 reads TGTGCCAGCAGCCTAGGACTAGCGGGGGCCTGGGCGGCATATGAGCAGTTCTTC. Translating it yields CASSLGLAGAWAAYEQFF.

V usage is TRBV28 and J usage is TRBJ2-7, with 9 bases identical to TRBD2. Trimming cost V 6 bases and J 4 bases; bases outside gene matches: 7. Germline V gene lookup returns CDR1 MDHEN and CDR2 SYDVKM. The CDR3 has 14 residues. CDR3 DNA sequence: TGTGCCAGCAGCCCTTGGCTAGCGGGATACGAGCAGTACTTC. Amino acids: CASSPWLAGYEQYF.

The gene calls are TRBV7-2 and TRBJ2-3; TRBD1 agrees at 7 bases. CDR3 length equals 16 residues. V shed 2 bases, J shed 5 bases, and the junction held 10 bases outside the gene matches. Germline CDR1 is SGHTA and CDR2 is FQGNSA. CDR3 loop: CASSLLGDRPLDTQYF. Written as DNA, the CDR3 is TGTGCCAGCAGCTTACTCGGGGACAGACCTTTAGATACGCAGTATTTT.

The gene calls are TRBV6-5 and TRBJ2-3, with 8 bases matching TRBD2. Germline CDR1 and CDR2: MNHEY and SVGAGI. V lost 7 bases, J lost 1 base, and 4 bases stayed unmatched. The CDR3 has 14 amino acids. The CDR3 region is CASIRGGGTDTQYF. For the CDR3, the DNA is TGTGCCAGCATCCGGGGGGGTGGCACAGATACGCAGTATTTT.

The chain couples TRBV2 to TRBJ2-1; possibly TRBD1 for D (6 bases). The V end lost 6 bases, the J end lost 2 bases, and 14 bases lay between the germline ends. CDR3 length: 15 residues. The germline V gene has CDR1 SNHLY and CDR2 FYNNEI. The CDR3 coding sequence is TGTGCCAGCAGCGAGACGACAGGTACCTACAATGAGCAGTTCTTC. Translating it yields CASSETTGTYNEQFF. Full variable domain (rest looked up from reference TRBV2 and TRBJ2-1): EPEVTQTPSHQVTQMGQEVILRCVPISNHLYFYWYRQILGQKVEFLVSFYNNEISEKSEIFDDQFSVERPDGSNFTLKIRSTKLEDSAMYFCASSETTGTYNEQFFGPGTRLTVL.

The chain employs TRBV6-5 and TRBJ1-1; the D gene is possibly TRBD1 (5 bases). Germline values: CDR1 MNHEY, CDR2 SVGAGI. V was cut by 0 bases and J by 1 base, with 12 bases left in between. The CDR3 covers 16 residues. The CDR3 DNA reads TGTGCCAGCAGTTACTCCACGGCAGGGTCGAACACTGAAGCTTTCTTT. The encoded protein is CASSYSTAGSNTEAFF.

The V gene is TRBV19, the J gene TRBJ1-4, with D maybe TRBD1 (5 bases). Germline CDR1 and CDR2: LNHDA and SQIVND (reference sequence). This CDR3 contains 13 residues. The V end was cut by 5 bases, the J end by 8 bases, with 12 bases between. CDR3 bases: TGTGCCAGTAGTGCCTCGGGGGGGGAAAAACTGTTTTTT. The encoded protein is CASSASGGEKLFF.

This clone was observed once. The chain combines TRBV7-9 with TRBJ1-2; D is possibly TRBD1 (5 bases). V lost 5 bases to trimming and J lost 5 bases, with 18 bases between them. There are 15 residues in the CDR3. Germline CDR1 reads SEHNR; CDR2 reads FQNEAQ (reference sequence). Here the CDR3 DNA reads TGTGCCAGCAGCGTCGAACAGGAACTGGGGTATGGCTACACCTTC. This translates into CASSVEQELGYGYTF.

The chain links TRBV6-1 to TRBJ1-1; a possible D gene is TRBD1 (6 bases). The ends were cut back, 1 base at V and 7 bases at J, with 13 bases in the middle. The CDR3 has 14 residues. Germline CDR1 reads MNHNS; CDR2 reads SASEGT. CDR3 bases: TGTGCCAGCAGTGAAGTCGGACAGATCGGTGAAGCTTTCTTT. This encodes CASSEVGQIGEAFF.

In this sample, this clone turned up a few times. This sequence joins TRBV9 and TRBJ1-1, with a possible D match to TRBD1 (6 bases). Trimming shortened V by 4 bases and J by 7 bases, and 23 bases separated the two germline ends. Germline V gives CDR1 SGDLS, CDR2 YYNGEE. This CDR3 spans 16 amino acids. CDR3 bases: TGTGCCAGCAGCAATATCCCGGGGGGCGGAGGGCATGAAGCTTTCTTT. Its protein is CASSNIPGGGGHEAFF.

This chain uses TRBV5-8 with TRBJ2-3; a possible D gene is TRBD1 (6 bases). V gave up 3 bases and J gave up 3 bases, with 11 bases separating them. CDR3 length equals 14 residues. Per germline, CDR1 SGHTS and CDR2 YDEGEE. CDR3 sequence (DNA): TGTGCCAGCAGCTGGGGGCTGTTTACAGATACGCAGTATTTT. Translation gives CASSWGLFTDTQYF.

The chain recombines TRBV6-6 with TRBJ2-1, with 9 bases fitting TRBD1. J gave up 3 bases and V 5 bases, and 11 bases lay outside the gene matches. Germline V gene sequence: CDR1 MNHNY, CDR2 SVGAGI (reference sequence). This CDR3 has 17 residues. The DNA for the CDR3 is TGTGCCAGCAGTCGGATAACACAGGGGGCCGTCTACAATGAGCAGTTCTTC. Its protein is CASSRITQGAVYNEQFF.

V and J are TRBV7-6 and TRBJ2-1, with D tentatively TRBD2 (5 bases). Germline loops: CDR1 SGHVS, CDR2 FNYEAQ. The CDR3 runs to 15 residues. Trimming removed 4 bases from V and 0 bases from J, with 10 bases in between. The DNA for the CDR3 is TGTGCCAGCAGCTCGGACTTTAGCTCCTACAATGAGCAGTTCTTC. The encoded protein is CASSSDFSSYNEQFF.

This chain uses TRBV14 with TRBJ1-2, with 7 bases lining up with TRBD1. Germline V gene data show CDR1 as SGHDN and CDR2 as FVKESK. The V and J ends lost 1 base and 10 bases, in that order; junction bases with no gene match: 12. CDR3 length: 15 residues. The CDR3 here is CASSQGAGTVKNYTF. Written as DNA, the CDR3 is TGTGCCAGCAGCCAAGGCGCTGGGACAGTAAAGAACTACACCTTC.